This T cell receptor beta chain comes out of a study of blood T cell repertoires in COVID-19. The wider study: Some COVID-19 samples were acute and others convalescent; all came from the United States, Italy and Spain. T cells, B-cell-depleted T cells, or PBMCs supplied cDNA or gDNA.

This CDR3 spans 15 amino acids. Trimming cost V 3 bases and J 4 bases, with 16 bases left between them. The germline CDR1 and CDR2 sequences are SGHRS and YFSETQ. Study processing details: From reference gene primer amplification, estimates of nucleated cell counts were derived. The repertoire was sequenced with immunoSEQ multiplex PCR; TCRdb's copy has only in-frame clones and lacks some. V, J and clone size are those of that table, while D and trimming were read from the DNA. The sample has some 320,000 clones; around 85% are singletons. The sequence was collected from a human donor in a cohort sampled during active COVID-19. The chain uses TRBV5-1 and TRBJ1-2; D is unresolved. Sequenced material: peripheral blood. The CDR3 spells CASSSLLEGGYGYTF. DNA for the CDR3: TGCGCCAGCAGCTCCCTATTGGAAGGAGGCTATGGCTACACCTTC.